This T cell receptor (beta chain) was sequenced in a study of T-cell reconstitution after alpha-beta-depleted transplantation in children. During its preparation, the TCRbeta library received unique molecular identifiers. TCRdb reprocessed the PCR reads via MiXCR and lists one record per CDR3 protein. In the table there are nearly 550,000 distinct CDR3 sequences, around 19% of which are singletons. The sequence derives from a human donor who donated a stem cell graft to a child with acute lymphoblastic leukemia. Sequenced material: PBMCs from the stem cell graft donor, taken from the stem cell graft.

CDR3 residues: CASSFPRQGGSANEQFF. As DNA, the CDR3 is TGTGCCAGCAGCTTCCCTCGACAGGGGGGTTCTGCCAATGAGCAGTTCTTC. This chain joins TRBV7-8 and TRBJ2-1, with TRBD1 matching 9 bases. The CDR3 totals 17 residues. The germline CDR1 and CDR2 sequences are SGHVS and FQNEAQ. Trimming removed 3 bases from V and 6 bases from J; junction bases left unmatched: 12.